This T cell receptor beta chain was found in a study of neurological immune-mediated disorders. General observations from the study: No sharing of CDR3 amino acid sequences was observed among expanded clones across subjects, suggesting private repertoires in all groups.

In its sample, this clonotype was seen many times. The antigen is not known. In each sequencing run, over 170 million TCR-beta sequences were generated from 15-18 subjects. TCRdb called the 5' RACE reads again in MiXCR, with one record for every CDR3 protein. Seen here are approximately 45,000 distinct CDR3 sequences, 13% observed once, and the top ten hold 9.5% to 12%. As to time point: longitudinal time-point 3. Unsorted libraries were generated from 2 million PBMCs held at -80 degrees C. Germline loops: CDR1 SQVTM, CDR2 ANQGSEA. V was clipped by 8 bases and J by 0 bases, with 14 bases between them. This CDR3 contains 14 residues.

V usage is TRBV29-1 and J usage is TRBJ2-1, with TRBD1 as a possible D gene (5 bases). The sequence derives from a young man in good health. The specimen sequenced was PBMCs. The CDR3: CSSQGLSSYNEQFF. Here the CDR3 DNA reads TGCAGCTCGCAGGGTCTTAGCTCCTACAATGAGCAGTTCTTC.